These 20 T cell receptor beta chains were sequenced from one sample in a study of T cell changes during pregnancy in multiple sclerosis. Using immunoSEQ multiplex PCR, the repertoire was profiled, and TCRdb retains in-frame clones only, with some absent. The table includes about 73,000 clones, roughly 90% detected once. Specimen: peripheral blood, collected after pregnancy. The receptors were sampled from a female donor in good health, enrolled as a control in a pregnancy study.

The chain couples TRBV19 to TRBJ2-7, with TRBD2 matching 7 bases. Germline-derived CDR1 and CDR2 are LNHDA and SQIVND (reference sequence). With 1 base clipped from V and 0 bases from J, the junction kept 3 bases outside the gene matches. The CDR3 has 15 amino acids. The CDR3 region has the DNA TGTGCCAGTAGTATAGGAAGCGGGGACTCCTACGAGCAGTACTTC. This encodes CASSIGSGDSYEQYF.

This chain joins TRBV30 and TRBJ2-5, with 13 bases matching TRBD2. The V gene end was trimmed by 7 bases and the J gene end by 3 bases; junction bases not matched to a gene: 8. The CDR3 has 15 amino acids. The germline CDR1 and CDR2 sequences are GTSNPN and SVGIG (reference sequence). The CDR3 here is CASAPTSGGEETQYF. CDR3 DNA: TGTGCCTCAGCTCCTACTAGCGGGGGGGAAGAGACCCAGTACTTC.

The chain combines TRBV18 with TRBJ1-1; 7 bases match TRBD1. Germline V gives CDR1 KGHSH, CDR2 LQKENI. J gave up 0 bases and V 3 bases, and 1 base lay outside the gene matches. The CDR3 is 14 residues long. Here the CDR3 DNA reads TGTGCCAGCTCACCGGGACAGTTGAACACTGAAGCTTTCTTT. This encodes CASSPGQLNTEAFF.

This clone was found once. The chain combines TRBV5-8 with TRBJ2-7; 7 bases fit TRBD1. Losses at the gene ends were 6 bases for V and 1 base for J; bases not matched to a gene: 7. This CDR3 comprises 14 residues. Germline CDR1 is SGHTS and CDR2 is YDEGEE. The CDR3 loop reads CASTVTGQSYEQYF. CDR3 in DNA: TGTGCCAGCACCGTAACGGGACAGTCCTACGAGCAGTACTTC.

J is TRBJ2-1 and V is TRBV27; 13 bases line up with TRBD2. The trim removed 7 bases at V and 4 bases at J, leaving 10 bases unmatched. CDR3 length: 17 amino acids. Per the germline V gene, CDR1 is MNHEY and CDR2 is SMNVEV (reference sequence). CDR3 in DNA: TGTGCCAGCACGGGGATACGACTAGCGGGGGGATACAATGAGCAGTTCTTC. This encodes CASTGIRLAGGYNEQFF.

The chain recombines TRBV25-1 with TRBJ2-6; 8 nucleotides agree with TRBD1. CDR1 is MGHDK, CDR2 SYGVNS, per germline. V lost 4 bases and J lost 4; bases outside the gene matches: 6. The CDR3 spans 16 residues. CDR3 sequence: CASSGQGARGANVLTF. The CDR3 DNA reads as TGTGCCAGCAGTGGGCAGGGGGCGCGAGGGGCCAACGTCCTGACTTTC.

The chain carries TRBV19 and TRBJ1-1; 11 nucleotides align to TRBD1. V dropped 3 bases and J dropped 5; count of bases not matched to a gene: 2. The CDR3 totals 14 residues. Per the germline V gene, CDR1 is LNHDA and CDR2 is SQIVND (reference sequence). The CDR3 protein is CASSMDRGLTEAFF. The CDR3 DNA sequence: TGTGCCAGTAGTATGGACAGGGGGCTAACTGAAGCTTTCTTT.

The J gene is TRBJ2-5, the V gene TRBV4-2; 7 bases line up with TRBD2. CDR3 size: 15 residues. The trim removed 5 bases at V and 2 bases at J, leaving 8 bases unmatched. The germline V gene encodes CDR1 LGHNA and CDR2 YNFKEQ. This CDR3 is CASSTRHGGQETQYF. CDR3 DNA: TGTGCCAGCAGCACGCGCCACGGGGGGCAAGAGACCCAGTACTTC.

The rearrangement links TRBV7-2 to TRBJ2-1; a weak D match, TRBD2 (6 bases). This CDR3 comprises 18 residues. Germline CDR1 and CDR2: SGHTA and FQGNSA. Trimming took off 3 bases at V and 2 bases at J, with 20 bases between the two ends. CDR3 protein: CASSFRVRDSPAYNEQFF. The DNA of the CDR3 is TGTGCCAGCAGCTTTAGAGTCCGGGACTCTCCCGCCTACAATGAGCAGTTCTTC.

The rearrangement uses TRBV7-8 and TRBJ2-1; 9 nucleotides match TRBD2. Germline loops: CDR1 SGHVS, CDR2 FQNEAQ. This CDR3 region has 15 residues. V gave up 1 base and J gave up 9 bases; unmatched junction bases: 7. The CDR3 nucleotides are TGTGCCAGCAGCTTAGAGGGACTAGCTCGCCGTGAGCAGTTCTTC. Translation: CASSLEGLARREQFF.

This clone was seen a few times. V gene TRBV30 combines with J gene TRBJ1-1, with no clear D. Germline CDR1 GTSNPN, CDR2 SVGIG (reference sequence). The CDR3 is 13 residues long. The V end lost 0 bases, the J end lost 5 bases, and 10 bases lay between the germline ends. The CDR3 sequence is CAWSVRWETEAFF. DNA of the CDR3: TGTGCCTGGAGTGTACGATGGGAGACTGAAGCTTTCTTT.

This rearrangement joins TRBV7-9 to TRBJ2-3, with 7 bases fitting TRBD2. The CDR3 covers 15 residues. Trimming took 5 bases from V and 0 from J; bases not matched to a gene: 5. The V gene's germline CDR1 is SEHNR and CDR2 FQNEAQ (reference sequence). This CDR3 is CASSKQRGSTDTQYF. The CDR3 coding sequence is TGTGCCAGCAGCAAACAGCGGGGAAGCACAGATACGCAGTATTTT.

The chain has TRBV9 and TRBJ1-1; tentative D call: TRBD1 (5 bases). Germline-derived CDR1 and CDR2 are SGDLS and YYNGEE. V lost 4 bases and J lost 4, with 11 bases in between. The CDR3 spans 13 residues. CDR3 protein: CASSPGGTTEAFF. CDR3 DNA sequence: TGTGCCAGCAGCCCGGGGGGAACCACTGAAGCTTTCTTT. The full variable domain, its missing parts supplied by reference TRBV9 and TRBJ1-1, is DSGVTQTPKHLITATGQRVTLRCSPRSGDLSVYWYQQSLDQGLQFLIQYYNGEERAKGNILERFSAQQFPDLHSELNLSSLELGDSALYFCASSPGGTTEAFFGQGTRLTVV.

This clone was seen only a few times. The genes are TRBV30 and TRBJ1-3; 7 bases map to TRBD1. From germline, CDR1 is GTSNPN and CDR2 SVGIG (reference sequence). The CDR3 spans 13 residues. The CDR3 region is CAKQTGAGNTIYF. In DNA, the CDR3 is TGTGCTAAACAAACAGGGGCCGGAAACACCATATATTTT.

This clone was observed at least ten times. The chain joins TRBV19 to TRBJ2-7; a weak D match, TRBD2 (6 bases). This CDR3 region has 15 residues. Trimming left V 5 bases short and J 3 bases short, with 17 bases between. Germline assignment: CDR1 LNHDA and CDR2 SQIVND (reference sequence). In DNA, the CDR3 is TGTGCCAGTAGTCCCCGGGGTAGCGGAAACTACGAGCAGTACTTC. Residues: CASSPRGSGNYEQYF.

This clone was observed a single time. V gene TRBV6-1 combines with J gene TRBJ1-5, with D unresolved. Between the trimmed V and J ends, which lost 7 bases and 2 bases, there was a span of 9 bases. The CDR3 consists of 13 residues. CDR1 and CDR2 (germline): MNHNS, SASEGT. In DNA form, the CDR3 reads TGTGCCAGCACCGAACGAGGCAATCAGCCCCAGCATTTT. Translation gives CASTERGNQPQHF.

The chain has TRBV2 and TRBJ2-7, with D possibly being TRBD2 (5 bases). Germline V gene sequence: CDR1 SNHLY, CDR2 FYNNEI. Trimming pared 3 bases from V and 3 bases from J, leaving 9 bases between. The CDR3 consists of 13 residues. The CDR3 reads CASSDEGYYEQYF. DNA of the CDR3: TGTGCCAGCAGTGACGAGGGTTACTACGAGCAGTACTTC.

This chain connects TRBV14 to TRBJ2-1, with 9 bases lining up with TRBD1. The V segment lost 0 bases and the J segment 1 base; nucleotides outside the gene matches: 1. Germline assignment: CDR1 SGHDN and CDR2 FVKESK. This CDR3 region has 16 residues. The CDR3 DNA is TGTGCCAGCAGCCAAGAAGGGACAGGGTCCTACAATGAGCAGTTCTTC. It yields the protein CASSQEGTGSYNEQFF.

The genes are TRBV2 and TRBJ2-1; D gene unclear. This CDR3 contains 12 residues. Germline V lookup: CDR1 SNHLY, CDR2 FYNNEI. The V end lost 7 bases, the J end lost 4 bases, and 8 bases lay between the germline ends. In DNA form, the CDR3 reads TGTGCCAGCATGTCGCGGTACAATGAGCAGTTCTTC. As protein: CASMSRYNEQFF.

This clone appeared a single time. The chain links TRBV29-1 to TRBJ2-5; 9 positions match TRBD2. The germline V gene encodes CDR1 SQVTM and CDR2 ANQGSEA. V was clipped by 2 bases and J by 2 bases; unmatched bases: 3. This CDR3 has 14 residues. As DNA, the CDR3 is TGCAGCGTTGAAACTAGCGGGTTTCAAGAGACCCAGTACTTC. Residues: CSVETSGFQETQYF.